This entry lists 8 T cell receptor gamma chains sequenced from one sample in a study of gamma-delta chains in newborns, infants, children. TCRdb called clones anew from the reads with CATT. The sample includes 1,100 or so gamma-chain clones, 40% to 60% of them seen just once. What was sequenced was blood. Source of these receptors: a child who was a newborn, infant or young child, either healthy, febrile or measles-vaccinated (not recorded which).

In regard to this clone: A far larger clone lies a single base away; this is likely a read error. V gene TRGV9 combines with J gene TRGJP. Since TCRdb gives no J gene, matching the DNA to germline was used here to assign it. With 3 bases clipped from V and 3 bases from J, the junction kept 2 bases outside the gene matches. Per germline, CDR1 GITISATS and CDR2 ISYDGTV (reference sequence). The CDR3 totals 16 residues. CDR3 nucleotide sequence: TGTGCCTTGTGGGAGATGCAAGAGTTGGGCAAAAAAATCAAGGTATTT. It yields the protein CALWEMQELGKKIKVF.

The V and J genes are TRGV9 and TRGJP. Matching the DNA to germline supplied the J gene, which TCRdb does not give. J was trimmed by 7 bases and V by 2 bases; bases with no gene match: 11. The germline gives CDR1 GITISATS, CDR2 ISYDGTV (reference sequence). The length of the CDR3 is 18 residues. The CDR3: CALWEEVSGELGKKIKVF. The CDR3 nucleotides are TGTGCCTTGTGGGAGGAGGTTTCAGGGGAGTTGGGCAAAAAAATCAAGGTATTT.

As concerns this clone: The germline gene is not matched at one end of the junction; a read error may be the cause. The chain recombines TRGV9 with TRGJP. Matching the DNA to germline supplied the J gene, which TCRdb does not give. This CDR3 is built from 14 residues. Germline lookup yields CDR1 GITISATS and CDR2 ISYDGTV (reference sequence). CDR3 sequence reads: CALWRELGKNIKVF. DNA for the CDR3: TGTGCCTTGTGGCGAGAGTTGGGCAAAAACATCAAGGTATTT.

In this sample, this clone is large (0.1 to 1%). The rearrangement joins TRGV9 to TRGJP. J gave up 4 bases and V 3 bases, and 6 bases lay outside the gene matches. The CDR3 extends over 17 amino acids. CDR1 GITISATS and CDR2 ISYDGTV come from the germline V gene (reference sequence). The CDR3 protein is CALWETIQELGKKIKVF. DNA for the CDR3: TGTGCCTTGTGGGAGACGATCCAAGAGTTGGGCAAAAAAATCAAGGTATTT.

In regard to this clone: A much larger clone lies one base from this, so it may be a read error. The chain joins TRGV3 to TRGJ1 or TRGJ2. In the absence of a J gene in TCRdb, the DNA was matched to germline to assign it here. Germline CDR1 reads VTNTFY; CDR2 reads YDVSTARD (reference sequence). The trim removed 0 bases at V and 12 bases at J, leaving 8 bases unmatched. The CDR3 contains 12 residues. CDR3 coding DNA: TGTGCCACCTGGGACAGGCGTGAGAGGAAACTCTTT. Residues: CATWDRRERKLF.

This clone is labeled large. The same CDR3 can be traced to other DNA sequences in this sample. The V gene is TRGV9, the J gene TRGJP. Since TCRdb gives no J gene, matching the DNA to germline was used here to assign it. The V gene's germline CDR1 is GITISATS and CDR2 ISYDGTV (reference sequence). The CDR3 totals 19 residues. J lost 8 bases, V lost 0 bases, and 13 bases had no gene match. The chain's CDR3 is CALWEVQHGVKLGKKIKVF. The CDR3 DNA reads as TGTGCCTTGTGGGAGGTGCAGCATGGGGTAAAGTTGGGCAAAAAAATCAAGGTATTT.

The rearrangement joins TRGV9 to TRGJP. Assignment of the J gene here rests on matching the DNA to germline, because TCRdb gives none. The germline CDR1 and CDR2 sequences are GITISATS and ISYDGTV (reference sequence). The CDR3 extends over 17 amino acids. Unmatched junction bases numbered 11, after V lost 3 bases and J lost 9 bases. CDR3 coding DNA: TGTGCCTTGTGGGAGCTGACCCCGTTGTTGGGCAAAAAAATCAAGGTATTT. This sequence encodes CALWELTPLLGKKIKVF.

The J segment was not called; the V segment is TRGV9. Germline loops: CDR1 GITISATS, CDR2 ISYDGTV (reference sequence). This CDR3 is 14 amino acids long. The CDR3 is CALWQELGKKIKVF. In DNA form, the CDR3 reads TGTGCCTTGTGGCAAGAGTTGGGCAAAAAAATAAAGGTATTT.